A single TCR beta chain is shown here with its context. Using immunoSEQ multiplex PCR, the repertoire was profiled, and TCRdb retains in-frame clones only, with some absent. The data contain approximately 260,000 clones, around 81% of them seen just once; the ten biggest clones take up roughly 3.6%. Germline CDR1 and CDR2: LNHDA and SQIVND (reference sequence). This CDR3 is built from 15 residues. Trimming cost V 5 bases and J 2 bases, with 16 bases left between them. This record belongs to a study of blood T cell repertoires in COVID-19. In terms of age and location, participants ranged from roughly 18 to 100 years and lived in about 25 US areas.

Specimen: PBMCs or T cells enriched from blood (not recorded which). The receptor was isolated from a man aged 45-65 years who had recovered from COVID-19. This chain uses TRBV19 with TRBJ2-7; no firm D call. CDR3 DNA: TGTGCCAGTAGTGCTCCACAGCCCACGACCTACGAGCAGTACTTC. This sequence encodes CASSAPQPTTYEQYF.